This paragraph covers one TCR beta chain sequence. Its target is not known. This sample stems from a study of blood T cell dynamics during melanoma immunotherapy. Study-level information: Metastatic melanoma patients received first-line pembrolizumab or nivolumab plus ipilimumab.

Some clones are missing from TCRdb's copy, which holds only in-frame ones; the method was immunoSEQ multiplex PCR. The repertoire holds about 10,000 clones, with around 85% as singletons. This sample's time point: week 3, after first cycle of checkpoint inhibitor. At 12 weeks after first infusion, RECIST 1.1 defined response for most patients. Prior systemic cancer therapy, immunosuppressant use and other active malignancies excluded patients. Study conclusions and caveats: At W3, later disease-control patients showed bifurcated PBMC repertoire changes, unlike progressors.

The sequence was collected from a human donor with melanoma. This material consisted of blood, taken from a patient treated with checkpoint blockade.

CDR3 coding DNA: TGTGCCACCAGCAGAGATCCGAGGGCGGGGGCCCATGAGCAGTTCTTC. This codes for CATSRDPRAGAHEQFF. V usage is TRBV15 and J usage is TRBJ2-1; D is perhaps TRBD2 (7 bases). Germline loops: CDR1 LNHNV, CDR2 YYDKDF (reference sequence). The CDR3 loop spans 16 amino acids. Trimming removed 0 bases at V and 8 bases at J, with 17 bases between.